This TCR beta chain stems from a study of T cells in Graves' hyperthyroidism and ophthalmopathy (dated by TCRdb to between 2017 and 2020). Background for the entire study: Peripheral blood samples were taken at initial diagnosis, before any treatment was given. TCR V-J signatures able to tell the groups apart were searched for in a discovery cohort of some 100 patients, of whom around 42 had Graves' ophthalmopathy and roughly 58 had stable Graves' hyperthyroidism. Prospective prediction of ophthalmopathy was tested in an independent validation cohort of about 19 hyperthyroidism patients and 15 to 17 patients who later progressed to ophthalmopathy. The 90 or so discovery patients were randomly split 7:3 into training and test sets. The study also compared thyroid tissue and blood T-cell repertoires from a handful of Graves' hyperthyroidism patients. After sampling, hyperthyroidism patients received methimazole starting at 30 mg daily, and ophthalmopathy patients received high-dose intravenous methylprednisolone. The paper reports TCR Vbeta CDR3 sequencing of some 140 peripheral blood samples: fewer than 50 ophthalmopathy, fewer than 85 hyperthyroidism and about 17 progressor patients.

Stable Graves' hyperthyroidism was defined as the absence of progression to ophthalmopathy over 18 months of follow-up. Hyperthyroidism patients were newly diagnosed, with disease duration under 2 months, and aged 18 to 65 years. Any patient with an uncontrolled infection, another autoimmune disease, pregnancy or lactation was excluded. Diagnoses were established on the basis of clinical symptoms, serum thyroxine and TRAb, thyroid ultrasound, and orbital computed tomography. Ficoll-Paque density gradient centrifugation was used to isolate PBMCs from about 10 ml of fresh peripheral blood. Trizol reagent was used to extract total RNA, and RNA quality was then checked on an Agilent 2100 Bioanalyzer. This clonotype was detected a few times. Its antigen is still unknown. No base quality information exists; no much larger clone differs at one position. The TCR beta CDR3 regions were amplified from RNA transcripts. For the first round of RT-PCR on the TCR CDR3, the HTBI primer set was used together with the Qiagen OneStep RT-PCR kit. The libraries were constructed in a second round of multiplex PCR and then size-selected and purified. Libraries were sequenced paired-end with 100 bp reads on an Illumina HiSeq2000. The original methods were these. SOAPnuke was used to process the raw data, removing reads that contained adapters or uncalled bases, had a mean Phred below 15, or lacked an exact match to the constant primer or identifier. High-quality paired reads were merged with COPE v1.2.5, and unique nucleotide sequences were defined as clonotypes. Clonotypes were aligned to IMGT TRBV, TRBD and TRBJ reference segments using MiTCR v1.1. The analysis was restricted to V-J combinations with a frequency above 0.0001, which together covered over 99% of the repertoires. The TCS score was defined as the ratio of F50 (clonal expansion) to E x V (chaos), calculated using BLOSUM62-based TCRdist between CDR3 peptides within each V-J. Welch's t-statistics and random forest reduced 500 to 650 V-J features to 13, which were used in a naive Bayes classifier (R e1071). Through fastp at Q25 and MiXCR, TCRdb rebuilt clones from the public reads, retaining in-frame beta chains. Duplicate CDR3 protein sequences are folded into a single record with the most common DNA and genes. It is TCRdb's table, rather than the study itself, that gives the V and J calls and clone size. The sample table records 600,000 to 900,000 distinct CDR3 sequences; about a sixth of these occur just once. Clones ranked in the top ten supply under 8.5% of the sample.

The cysteine opens and the phenylalanine closes a CDR3 of 14 amino acids. Just CDR3 DNA is preserved here, 42 bases in frame from base 1. Reading the germline V gene (reference sequence) gives CDR1 MNHEY and CDR2 SMNVEV. V is clipped by 6 bases and J by 3 bases, and the sequence between their germline boundaries is 15 bases long. The paper as a whole reports these results and caveats: A 13 V-J signature model separated ophthalmopathy from stable hyperthyroidism, with roughly 88% sensitivity and 81% to 83% specificity in cross-validation and 80%/75% in testing. Most expanded thyroid clonotypes (frequency above 0.001) were also detected in blood, a finding suggesting that blood repertoires may reflect thyroid immune responses. No statistical method was used to set the sample size in advance, and investigators knew the group allocation. During validation, the model predicted progression to ophthalmopathy a median of approximately 6 months ahead of onset, with around 71% sensitivity and 72.22% specificity.

This chain joins TRBV27 to TRBJ2-7; the best D guess is TRBD1, with 6 bases matching. The TCR comes from a man between 18 and 35 years old with Graves' hyperthyroidism. The sample consisted of blood. The sequence in DNA is TGTGCCAGCAGCGTAACAGGGTTCCGCTACGAGCAGTACTTC. This yields the protein CASSVTGFRYEQYF.